Sequencing of this TCR beta chain was carried out in a study of spatial heterogeneity in lung cancer. Study as a whole: Alpha-chain sequences were detected in numbers that were consistently lower than beta-chain sequences.

The germline V gene has CDR1 GTSNPN and CDR2 SVGIG (reference sequence). Trimming removed 1 base from V and 8 bases from J, with 15 bases in between. The CDR3 contains 14 residues. Every individual TCR cDNA molecule carried its own unique molecular identifier, which allowed correction of PCR and sequencing errors. TCRdb recomputed calls from the 5' RACE reads with MiXCR, one row per CDR3 protein. Of 7,000 or so distinct CDR3 sequences in the sample, around 5.3% were seen once. This clonotype was counted at least ten times. This beta chain came through as a stray read in a library set up for alpha chains, and its size says little. Time point specified: sample taken at primary tumor resection. Whole RNA, which was extracted from tumor, nontumor lung tissue or frozen PBMC, was sequenced without any cell sorting. The donors, 72 patients with untreated early-stage non-small cell lung cancer, provided the samples.

Sample: normal lung tissue next to the tumor, taken at surgery. The rearrangement joins TRBV30 to TRBJ2-4; D not resolved. This TCR was recovered from a female donor with early-stage non-small cell lung cancer. The CDR3 loop is CAWSEGNVRDIQYF. The CDR3 DNA follows: TGTGCCTGGAGTGAAGGGAATGTTCGGGACATTCAGTACTTC.